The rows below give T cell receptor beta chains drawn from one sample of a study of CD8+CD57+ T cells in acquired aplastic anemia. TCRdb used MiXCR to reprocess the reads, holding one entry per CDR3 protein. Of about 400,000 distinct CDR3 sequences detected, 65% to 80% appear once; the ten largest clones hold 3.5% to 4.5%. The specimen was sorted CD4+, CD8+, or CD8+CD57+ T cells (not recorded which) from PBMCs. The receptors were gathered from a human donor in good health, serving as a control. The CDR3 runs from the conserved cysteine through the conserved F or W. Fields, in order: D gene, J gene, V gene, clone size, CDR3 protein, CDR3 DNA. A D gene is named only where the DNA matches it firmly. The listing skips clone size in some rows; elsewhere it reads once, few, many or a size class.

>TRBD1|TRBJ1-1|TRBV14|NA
CASSPPGGGGYTFF
TGTGCCAGCAGCCCGCCAGGGGGTGGAGGCTACACCTTCTTT
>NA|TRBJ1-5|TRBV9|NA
CASSVGTHSGANEHF
TGTGCCAGCAGCGTGGGGACACACTCTGGGGCCAACGAGCATTTT
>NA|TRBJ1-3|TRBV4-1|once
CARSVLTAGNAIYF
TGCGCCAGGAGTGTTTTGACAGCTGGAAACGCCATATATTTT
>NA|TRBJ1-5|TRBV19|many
CASSTGRVNQPQHF
TGTGCCAGTAGTACGGGCCGCGTCAATCAGCCCCAGCATTTT
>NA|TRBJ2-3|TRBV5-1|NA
CASSLHGGFTDTQYF
TGTGCCAGCAGCTTACATGGAGGGTTCACAGATACGCAGTATTTT
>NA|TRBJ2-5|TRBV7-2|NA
CASSLVIQEQETQF
TGTGCCAGCAGCTTAGTCATCCAGGAACAAGAGACCCAGTTC
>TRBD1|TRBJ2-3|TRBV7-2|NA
CASSPDRAYNSHLQYF
TGTGCCAGCAGCCCTGACAGGGCATATAATTCACACCTGCAGTATTTT
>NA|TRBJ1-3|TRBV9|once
CASRSQGAGNTIYF
TGTGCCAGCAGATCGCAGGGAGCTGGAAACACCATATATTTT
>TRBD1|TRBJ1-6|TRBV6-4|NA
CASSPGTGNSPLHF
TGTGCCAGCAGTCCCGGGACAGGCAATTCACCCCTCCACTTT
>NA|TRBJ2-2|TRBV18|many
CASSQTVPRAGELFF
TGTGCCAGCTCCCAAACAGTACCACGAGCCGGGGAGCTGTTTTTT
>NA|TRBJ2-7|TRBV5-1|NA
CASSLDPSETYF
TGCGCCAGCAGCTTGGATCCGAGTGAGACGTACTTC
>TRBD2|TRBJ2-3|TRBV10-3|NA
CAISERGGHTDTQYF
TGTGCCATCAGTGAGCGGGGGGGCCACACAGATACGCAGTATTTT
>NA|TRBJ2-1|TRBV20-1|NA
CSARPSDSSYNEQFF
TGCAGTGCTAGGCCCTCCGACAGTTCCTACAATGAGCAGTTCTTC
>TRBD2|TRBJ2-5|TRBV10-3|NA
CAISETSGFETQYF
TGTGCCATCAGTGAGACTAGCGGGTTTGAGACCCAGTACTTC
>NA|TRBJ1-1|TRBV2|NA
CASRADLSNTEAFF
TGTGCCAGCCGAGCGGACCTTTCGAACACTGAAGCTTTCTTT
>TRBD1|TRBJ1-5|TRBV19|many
CATKDRVGQPQHF
TGTGCCACCAAGGACAGGGTAGGTCAGCCCCAGCATTTT
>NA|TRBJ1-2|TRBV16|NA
CASSHWGGRGYTF
TGTGCCAGCAGCCATTGGGGGGGTCGAGGCTACACCTTC
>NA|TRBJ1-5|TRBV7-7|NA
CASSTPRGTNPQHF
TGTGCTAGCAGCACCCCGCGAGGGACTAACCCGCAGCATTTT
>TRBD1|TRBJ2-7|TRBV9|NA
CASSAATGGYNEQQYF
TGTGCCAGCAGCGCAGCGACAGGGGGTTACAATGAGCAGCAGTACTTC
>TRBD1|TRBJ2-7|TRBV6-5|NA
CASNTGAEEQYF
TGTGCCAGCAACACAGGGGCCGAAGAGCAGTACTTC
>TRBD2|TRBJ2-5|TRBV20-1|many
CSARGLAGVETQYF
TGCAGTGCTAGGGGACTAGCGGGGGTGGAGACCCAGTACTTC
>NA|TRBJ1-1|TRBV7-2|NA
CASSPGTEAAAFF
TGTGCCAGCAGCCCAGGGACTGAAGCTGCAGCTTTCTTT
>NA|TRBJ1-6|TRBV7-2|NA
CASSYNSPLLF
TGTGCCAGCAGCTATAATTCACCCCTCCTTTTT
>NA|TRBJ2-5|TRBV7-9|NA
CASSLLGVGEKEYF
TGCGCCAGCAGCTTGTTAGGGGTAGGAGAGAAAGAGTACTTC
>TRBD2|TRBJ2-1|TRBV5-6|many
CASSWRGGNEQFF
TGTGCCAGCAGTTGGCGGGGGGGCAATGAGCAGTTCTTC
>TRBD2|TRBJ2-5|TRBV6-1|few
CASSEASGGSQETQYF
TGTGCCAGCAGTGAAGCTAGCGGGGGGTCACAAGAGACCCAGTACTTC
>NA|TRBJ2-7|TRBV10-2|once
CASSESAYGEQYF
TGCGCCAGCAGTGAGTCGGCCTATGGCGAGCAGTACTTC
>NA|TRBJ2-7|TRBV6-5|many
CASRPGPTAYEQYF
TGTGCCAGCAGACCCGGACCGACCGCCTACGAGCAGTACTTC
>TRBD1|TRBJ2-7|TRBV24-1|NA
CASSADRKSTDAQYF
TGTGCCAGCAGCGCGGACAGGAAATCAACCGACGCCCAGTACTTC
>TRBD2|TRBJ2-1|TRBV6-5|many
CASSYGRGGGEQFF
TGTGCCAGCTCTTATGGACGGGGGGGCGGTGAGCAGTTCTTC